This TCR beta chain was found in a study of CD8 T cells in ankylosing spondylitis. The V gene's germline CDR1 is SGHRS and CDR2 YFSETQ. This CDR3 has 15 amino acids. V dropped 6 bases and J dropped 0 bases, with 15 bases sitting between them. This clonotype was found many times. Libraries for TCR beta were made by quantitative 5'-RACE with molecular barcodes. MiXCR was run by TCRdb on the 5' RACE reads, yielding one entry per CDR3 protein. The sample shows under 400,000 distinct CDR3 sequences, around 10% of them seen only once. This chain links TRBV5-1 with TRBJ1-1; D remains ambiguous. Material: blood, either unsorted or a sorted T cell fraction (not recorded which). This TCR was recovered from a female donor with ankylosing spondylitis or in good health (not recorded which). For the CDR3, the DNA is TGCGCCAGCACCTCGGGTAGCGCTTTGAACACTGAAGCTTTCTTT. Translating gives CASTSGSALNTEAFF.